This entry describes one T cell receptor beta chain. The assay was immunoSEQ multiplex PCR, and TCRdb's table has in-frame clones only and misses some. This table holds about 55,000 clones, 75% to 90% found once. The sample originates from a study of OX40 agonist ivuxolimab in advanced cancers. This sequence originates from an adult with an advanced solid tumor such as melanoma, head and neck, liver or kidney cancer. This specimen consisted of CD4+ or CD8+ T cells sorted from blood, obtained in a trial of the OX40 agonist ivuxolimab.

In nucleotides, the CDR3 is TGTGCCAGCAGCTTGGGAGGGGCCTACGCAGATACGCAGTATTTT. Encoded protein: CASSLGGAYADTQYF. The J gene is TRBJ2-3, the V gene TRBV5-5; the D call may be TRBD1 or TRBD2 (5 bases each). Between the trimmed V and J ends, which lost 0 bases and 4 bases, there was a span of 12 bases. In germline, CDR1 is SGHKS, CDR2 YYEKEE (reference sequence). This CDR3 has 15 amino acids.